This T cell receptor (beta chain) is from a study of sequential checkpoint blockade in melanoma. The repertoire was sequenced with immunoSEQ multiplex PCR; TCRdb's copy has only in-frame clones and lacks some. This table holds fewer than 20,000 clones, more than 70% found once. This clone was recorded a few times. Treatment here: randomized to nivolumab then ipilimumab (arm A) or the reverse (arm B). Germline V gene lookup returns CDR1 ENHRY and CDR2 SYGVKD. V was shortened by 11 bases and J by 8 bases, with 7 bases between the two germline ends. The CDR3 has 9 residues. The chain employs TRBV10-3 and TRBJ1-5; no definite D call. The TCR comes from a human donor with melanoma. The source was CD8+ T cells sorted from blood (inferred from file names), collected from a patient given nivolumab and ipilimumab in sequence. The CDR3 spells CAAGEPQHF. As DNA, the CDR3 is TGTGCCGCTGGAGAGCCCCAGCATTTT.